This T cell receptor (beta chain) comes out of a study of spatial heterogeneity in lung cancer. At the level of the study: In raw reads, more than eight appearances on average were recorded for each unique TCR and UMI combination.

Time point noted: sample taken at primary tumor resection. There are 14 residues in the CDR3. Unmatched junction bases numbered 9, after V lost 4 bases and J lost 6 bases. Germline lookup yields CDR1 SQVTM and CDR2 ANQGSEA. This clonotype was found many times. Its target is not known. Study-level results: Expanded intratumoral alpha and beta TCR counts tracked tumor mutation counts.

MiXCR was run by TCRdb on the 5' RACE reads, yielding one entry per CDR3 protein. The profile shows tens of thousands of distinct CDR3 sequences, under 5.5% of them singletons. The clonotype was recovered from a male donor with early-stage non-small cell lung cancer. This chain uses TRBV29-1 with TRBJ1-5; 7 positions agree with TRBD1. Here the sequenced sample was lung tumor tissue, taken at surgery. For the CDR3, the DNA is TGCAGCGTTGGAGTGGCAGGGGGAAGTCAGCCCCAGCATTTT. It specifies CSVGVAGGSQPQHF. Full variable domain (missing parts from reference TRBV29-1 and TRBJ1-5): SAVISQKPSRDICQRGTSLTIQCQVDSQVTMMFWYRQQPGQSLTLIATANQGSEATYESGFVIDKFPISRPNLTFSTLTVSNMSPEDSSIYLCSVGVAGGSQPQHFGDGTRLSIL.